This TCR beta chain emerged from a study of blood T cell repertoires in COVID-19. Study overall: The United States, Italy and Spain supplied acute and convalescent COVID-19 samples. T cells, B-cell-depleted T cells, or PBMCs provided the cDNA or gDNA that served as material.

Per the germline V gene, CDR1 is SGHRS and CDR2 is YFSETQ. The CDR3 contains 13 residues. V was shortened by 1 base and J by 5 bases, with 6 bases between the two germline ends. Study processing details: From reference gene primer amplification, estimates of nucleated cell counts were derived. Method: immunoSEQ multiplex PCR; TCRdb's copy keeps in-frame clones and lacks some. V and J calls and clone size are those listed in that table; D and trimming were worked out from the DNA. The data hold approximately 100,000 clones, with roughly 87% observed a single time. The chain couples TRBV5-1 to TRBJ2-2; D not resolved. The sequence came from a man in his sixties or seventies with acute or convalescent COVID-19. The sequenced material came from peripheral blood. The DNA for the CDR3 is TGCGCCAGCAGCTTGATAGATACCGGGGAGCTGTTTTTT. It translates to CASSLIDTGELFF.